The 26 T cell receptor beta chains below come from one sample, sequenced in a study of shared clonotypes between healthy human individuals. TCRdb's copy holds only in-frame clones and misses some; the assay was immunoSEQ multiplex PCR. The sample carries around 500,000 clones, approximately 79% recorded once. Sequencing was done on a sample of PBMCs. The receptors here all came from a woman between 40 and 55 years old in good health. Some clones in this sample may be carry-over from other donors' samples.

The chain carries TRBV28 and TRBJ1-5; D is undetermined. This CDR3 region has 15 residues. Looked up from germline, CDR1 is MDHEN and CDR2 is SYDVKM. Trimming left V 11 bases short and J 2 bases short, with 19 bases between. The CDR3 protein is CAHRSAGRGNQPQHF. The CDR3 region has the DNA TGTGCCCATCGGAGTGCGGGTAGGGGCAATCAGCCCCAGCATTTT.

A word on this clone: A far larger clone lies a single base away; this is likely a read error. The sample has other DNA sequences that encode this CDR3 too. This chain connects TRBV30 to TRBJ2-7; D remains unclear. V gave up 1 base and J gave up 0 bases, with 19 bases separating them. Germline V gives CDR1 GTSNPN, CDR2 SVGIG (reference sequence). This CDR3 spans 17 amino acids. In DNA form, the CDR3 reads TGTGCCTGGAGTGACCCCCGCCTACGGGCACACTCCTACGAGCAGTACTTC. Encoded protein: CAWSDPRLRAHSYEQYF.

In DNA, the CDR3 is TGTGCCACCAGCAGAGATTTAGCCCAGCCTTATGGCTACACCTTC. It yields the protein CATSRDLAQPYGYTF. The chain has TRBV15 and TRBJ1-2; D remains ambiguous. Germline CDR1 reads LNHNV; CDR2 reads YYDKDF (reference sequence). CDR3 length: 15 residues. V was clipped by 0 bases and J by 5 bases, with 13 bases between them.

The chain employs TRBV5-1 and TRBJ1-1, with TRBD1 matching 10 bases. The germline V gene encodes CDR1 SGHRS and CDR2 YFSETQ. The CDR3 is 13 amino acids. After removal of 4 bases from V and 5 bases from J, the junction contained 2 bases not matched to a gene. In DNA form, the CDR3 reads TGCGCCAGCAGCCGGACAGGGGGAACTGAAGCTTTCTTT. Its protein product is CASSRTGGTEAFF.

The chain uses TRBV5-1 and TRBJ1-2; TRBD1 matches at 8 bases. Per germline, CDR1 SGHRS and CDR2 YFSETQ. The CDR3 consists of 18 residues. With 1 base clipped from V and 5 bases from J, the junction kept 16 bases outside the gene matches. DNA of the CDR3: TGCGCCAGCAGCTTGATACCAGGGGGCGACATCCTAACTTATGGCTACACCTTC. It translates to CASSLIPGGDILTYGYTF.

The table lists this clone with a count of one. V usage is TRBV19 and J usage is TRBJ2-7, with D perhaps assigned TRBD1 or TRBD2 (5 bases each). Trimming shortened V by 6 bases and J by 0 bases, and 15 bases separated the two germline ends. Germline V lookup: CDR1 LNHDA, CDR2 SQIVND (reference sequence). The CDR3 has 15 residues. CDR3 residues: CASSTGGEVSYEQYF. CDR3 DNA: TGTGCCAGTAGCACAGGAGGCGAAGTCTCCTACGAGCAGTACTTC.

This clone is a singleton in its sample. V and J are TRBV7-8 and TRBJ2-1; D call uncertain. CDR3 size: 13 residues. Germline CDR1 SGHVS, CDR2 FQNEAQ. Trimming took off 3 bases at V and 2 bases at J, with 5 bases between the two ends. Here the CDR3 reads CASSFQTYNEQFF. The CDR3 coding sequence is TGTGCCAGCAGCTTCCAAACCTACAATGAGCAGTTCTTC.

The rearrangement joins TRBV11-3 to TRBJ2-7, with 12 bases fitting TRBD2. CDR1 SGHNT and CDR2 YENEEA come from the germline V gene. V dropped 5 bases and J dropped 5; count of bases not matched to a gene: 10. CDR3 size: 16 residues. The CDR3 bases are TGTGCCAGCAGCCCAGGACTAGCGGGACTCGACCACGAGCAGTACTTC. Its translation is CASSPGLAGLDHEQYF. Filled out from reference TRBV11-3 and TRBJ2-7, the complete variable domain reads EAGVVQSPRYKIIEKKQPVAFWCNPISGHNTLYWYLQNLGQGPELLIRYENEEAVDDSQLPKDRFSAERLKGVDSTLKIQPAELGDSAVYLCASSPGLAGLDHEQYFGPGTRLTVT.

The gene calls are TRBV5-5 and TRBJ1-2, with no clear D. The CDR3 totals 15 residues. The V gene's germline CDR1 is SGHKS and CDR2 YYEKEE (reference sequence). With 0 bases removed from V and 2 bases from J, the gap between germline ends came to 11 bases. The CDR3 loop is CASSLGGPGNYGYTF. DNA of the CDR3: TGTGCCAGCAGCTTGGGCGGGCCGGGAAACTATGGCTACACCTTC. The full variable domain, completed using reference TRBV5-5 and TRBJ1-2, is DAGVTQSPTHLIKTRGQQVTLRCSPISGHKSVSWYQQVLGQGPQFIFQYYEKEERGRGNFPDRFSARQFPNYSSELNVNALLLGDSALYLCASSLGGPGNYGYTFGSGTRLTVV.

The chain joins TRBV4-1 to TRBJ2-5; 11 bases are a match to TRBD2. Germline CDR1 MGHRA, CDR2 YSYEKL. The CDR3 contains 17 residues. Unmatched junction bases numbered 14, after V lost 6 bases and J lost 5 bases. The CDR3 sequence: CASSPQGNGLAGETQYF. The CDR3 coding sequence is TGCGCCAGCAGTCCTCAGGGAAACGGACTAGCGGGCGAGACCCAGTACTTC.

The rearrangement links TRBV5-5 to TRBJ1-2; no definite D call. This CDR3 contains 11 residues. Germline loops: CDR1 SGHKS, CDR2 YYEKEE (reference sequence). With 4 bases removed from V and 2 bases from J, the gap between germline ends came to 3 bases. CDR3 bases: TGTGCCAGCAGCCGGAACTATGGCTACACCTTC. Translating gives CASSRNYGYTF.

This clone showed up just a few times. The chain is built from TRBV7-9 and TRBJ2-5; maybe TRBD2 (6 bases). The J call may be in error: the DNA end matches TRBJ2-7 better. This CDR3 contains 17 residues. The V gene's germline CDR1 is SEHNR and CDR2 FQNEAQ (reference sequence). CDR3 sequence (DNA): TGTGCCAGCAGCCCCCCATGGCGGGATGGGCCGACCTACGAGCAGTACTTC. Protein product: CASSPPWRDGPTYEQYF.

V is TRBV7-9 and J is TRBJ1-5; TRBD1 is a possible D gene (5 bases). This CDR3 has 12 amino acids. Germline CDR1 reads SEHNR; CDR2 reads FQNEAQ (reference sequence). V lost 3 bases and J 7 bases, leaving 7 bases between the germline ends. CDR3 residues: CASSLGEQPQHF. The CDR3 DNA is TGTGCCAGCAGCTTGGGGGAACAGCCCCAGCATTTT.

The chain uses TRBV25-1 and TRBJ2-2; D possibly corresponds to TRBD1 (6 bases). This CDR3 has 15 residues. From germline, CDR1 is MGHDK and CDR2 SYGVNS. Trimming removed 4 bases from V and 3 bases from J, with 12 bases in between. CDR3 DNA: TGTGCCAGCAGTGCAATGACAGGATACACCGGGGAGCTGTTTTTT. This gives the protein CASSAMTGYTGELFF.

The gene calls are TRBV7-9 and TRBJ2-1; 11 nucleotides agree with TRBD2. Germline loops: CDR1 SEHNR, CDR2 FQNEAQ (reference sequence). The CDR3 covers 15 residues. J gave up 3 bases and V 3 bases, and 1 base lay outside the gene matches. CDR3 sequence reads: CASSFSGRVYNEQFF. The CDR3 DNA follows: TGTGCCAGCAGCTTTAGCGGGAGGGTCTACAATGAGCAGTTCTTC.

Notes on this clone: A much larger clone lies one base from this, so it may be a read error. The J gene is TRBJ2-7, the V gene TRBV5-1, with D perhaps matching TRBD2 (6 bases). The CDR3 runs 13 residues. V was trimmed by 3 bases and J by 3 bases, leaving 10 bases between them. Germline CDR1 is SGHRS and CDR2 is YFSETQ. The CDR3 region has the DNA TGCGCCAGCAGCTCGGGACTCAACTACGAGCAGTACTTC. Residues: CASSSGLNYEQYF.

This chain uses TRBV7-3 with TRBJ2-1; D gene ambiguous. CDR3 length: 18 residues. Germline V gene data show CDR1 as SGHTA and CDR2 as FQGTGA. V dropped 1 base and J dropped 5 bases, with 21 bases sitting between them. CDR3 amino acids: CASSLNPPSGINNNEQFF. DNA of the CDR3: TGTGCCAGCAGCTTAAACCCCCCTAGTGGGATAAACAACAATGAGCAGTTCTTC.

The CDR3 here is CAWSEAPTFNYEQYF. As DNA, the CDR3 is TGTGCCTGGAGTGAGGCCCCAACTTTTAACTACGAGCAGTACTTC. V usage is TRBV30 and J usage is TRBJ2-7; the D is unclear. This CDR3 is built from 15 residues. Per germline, CDR1 GTSNPN and CDR2 SVGIG (reference sequence). Trimming cost V 1 base and J 3 bases, with 16 bases left between them. Full variable domain (rest looked up from reference TRBV30 and TRBJ2-7): SQTIHQWPATLVQPVGSPLSLECTVEGTSNPNLYWYRQAAGRGLQLLFYSVGIGQISSEVPQNLSASRPQDRQFILSSKKLLLSDSGFYLCAWSEAPTFNYEQYFGPGTRLTVT.

CDR3 in amino acids: CASSLGGMNYGYTF. The CDR3 DNA is TGCGCCAGCAGCTTGGGGGGGATGAACTATGGCTACACCTTC. The rearrangement joins TRBV5-1 to TRBJ1-2, with D perhaps matching TRBD1 (5 bases). Germline assignment: CDR1 SGHRS and CDR2 YFSETQ. This CDR3 region has 14 residues. V lost 0 bases and J lost 2, with 8 bases in between.

This rearrangement joins TRBV7-9 to TRBJ1-5; D gene uncertain. The germline CDR1 and CDR2 sequences are SEHNR and FQNEAQ (reference sequence). The CDR3 covers 15 residues. The V end was cut by 3 bases, the J end by 2 bases, with 11 bases between. The CDR3 protein is CASSFGGSGNQPQHF. CDR3 DNA sequence: TGTGCCAGCAGCTTCGGAGGGTCTGGCAATCAGCCCCAGCATTTT. The whole variable domain, filled in from reference TRBV7-9 and TRBJ1-5, reads DTGVSQNPRHKITKRGQNVTFRCDPISEHNRLYWYRQTLGQGPEFLTYFQNEAQLEKSRLLSDRFSAERPKGSFSTLEIQRTEQGDSAMYLCASSFGGSGNQPQHFGDGTRLSIL.

CDR3 sequence: CASAAWPSNQPQHF. The CDR3 region has the DNA TGTGCCAGTGCAGCGTGGCCGAGCAATCAGCCCCAGCATTTT. The rearrangement links TRBV7-9 to TRBJ1-5; no clear D gene. This CDR3 has 14 amino acids. The germline V gene has CDR1 SEHNR and CDR2 FQNEAQ (reference sequence). The ends were cut back, 9 bases at V and 1 base at J, with 13 bases in the middle.

V is TRBV25-1 and J is TRBJ2-1; TRBD2 agrees at 13 bases. Trimming took 1 base from V and 5 from J; bases not matched to a gene: 2. The V gene's germline CDR1 is MGHDK and CDR2 SYGVNS. This CDR3 contains 16 residues. This CDR3 is CASSEFGLAGDNEQFF. CDR3 nucleotide sequence: TGTGCCAGCAGTGAATTTGGACTAGCGGGGGACAATGAGCAGTTCTTC.

In the case of this clone: A much larger clone differs by one base, so this may be a read error. The chain couples TRBV7-9 to TRBJ2-7; D is perhaps TRBD1 (6 bases). Germline V CDR1 and CDR2: SEHNR, FQNEAQ (reference sequence). The CDR3 has 16 amino acids. The chain's CDR3 is CASSLVLDSISCEQYF. In nucleotides, the CDR3 is TGTGCCAGCAGCTTAGTCCTGGACAGTATCTCCTGCGAGCAGTACTTC.

This clone was observed once. The rearrangement joins TRBV4-2 to TRBJ2-7; the D gene is possibly TRBD2 (6 bases). Trimming cost V 1 base and J 1 base, with 14 bases left between them. From germline, CDR1 is LGHNA and CDR2 YNFKEQ. This CDR3 has 16 amino acids. DNA of the CDR3: TGTGCCAGCAGCCAAGCGGCTGGGGCGGGGTCCTACGAGCAGTACTTC. Protein product: CASSQAAGAGSYEQYF.

This clone was seen just once. The chain uses TRBV19 and TRBJ2-2; D possibly matches TRBD1 or TRBD2 (5 bases each). Germline CDR1 LNHDA, CDR2 SQIVND (reference sequence). The V and J ends lost 5 bases and 5 bases respectively, with 18 bases between them. This CDR3 is 16 amino acids long. CDR3 residues: CASSVRDALGTGELFF. The CDR3 DNA follows: TGTGCCAGTAGTGTGAGGGACGCGCTTGGAACCGGGGAGCTGTTTTTT.

The gene calls are TRBV19 and TRBJ2-7, with 9 positions matching TRBD2. V shed 4 bases, J shed 3 bases, and the junction held 7 bases outside the gene matches. The CDR3 sequence is 15 residues long. Per the germline V gene, CDR1 is LNHDA and CDR2 is SQIVND (reference sequence). CDR3 region: CASSSGGGFGYEQYF. CDR3 nucleotide sequence: TGTGCCAGTAGTAGCGGGGGGGGTTTTGGCTACGAGCAGTACTTC.